These 27 T cell receptor beta chains originate from one sample sequenced in a study of blood T cell repertoires in COVID-19. Repertoires were generated with immunoSEQ multiplex PCR, while TCRdb's copy carries only in-frame clones and drops some. Found here are roughly 250,000 clones, 70% to 90% of them singletons; the top ten hold 3.7%. Sequencing used peripheral blood. The receptors derive from a woman aged 40 to 55 with acute or convalescent COVID-19.

The chain uses TRBV11-2 and TRBJ2-5; D is unclear. CDR3 length equals 15 residues. V shed 5 bases and J shed 5 bases, with 18 bases lying between them. Germline-derived CDR1 and CDR2 are SGHAT and FQNNGV. The CDR3: CASSPLGRGTETQYF. The CDR3 bases are TGTGCCAGCAGCCCCTTGGGTCGCGGAACTGAGACCCAGTACTTC.

The chain has TRBV20-1 and TRBJ1-1; D ambiguous. The germline gives CDR1 DFQATT, CDR2 SNEGSKA (reference sequence). This CDR3 comprises 11 residues. V was trimmed by 6 bases and J by 8 bases, leaving 13 bases between them. In DNA form, the CDR3 reads TGCAGTGCGCCCCTCACGCGGGAAGCTTTCTTT. This sequence encodes CSAPLTREAFF.

The genes are TRBV24-1 and TRBJ1-1; the match to TRBD1 covers 8 bases. V lost 4 bases, J lost 2 bases, and 5 bases stayed unmatched. The germline V gene has CDR1 KGHDR and CDR2 SFDVKD. This CDR3 is built from 15 residues. CDR3 in amino acids: CATSDLGTGNTEAFF. CDR3 nucleotides: TGTGCCACCAGTGACCTAGGGACAGGAAACACTGAAGCTTTCTTT.

V gene TRBV24-1 combines with J gene TRBJ2-1; D might be TRBD1 (6 bases). Germline V gene sequence: CDR1 KGHDR, CDR2 SFDVKD. The CDR3 contains 16 residues. With 1 base removed from V and 4 bases from J, the gap between germline ends came to 13 bases. CDR3 coding DNA: TGTGCCACCAGTGATTTTCAGGGGCCGGAATACAATGAGCAGTTCTTC. It translates to CATSDFQGPEYNEQFF.

The CDR3 loop is CASSYVQGNTEAFF. The CDR3 nucleotides are TGTGCCAGCAGTTACGTCCAGGGGAACACTGAAGCTTTCTTT. V gene TRBV6-5 combines with J gene TRBJ1-1; TRBD1 might be the D (5 bases). Trimming took off 2 bases at V and 1 base at J, with 8 bases between the two ends. This CDR3 contains 14 residues. Per germline, CDR1 MNHEY and CDR2 SVGAGI.

The CDR3: CASSKDPSGSGEETQYF. The CDR3 DNA sequence: TGTGCCAGCAGCAAAGATCCTAGCGGGAGTGGGGAGGAGACCCAGTACTTC. This sequence joins TRBV21-1 and TRBJ2-5; the table's D call, TRBD2, has no DNA check behind it. TRBV21-1 constitutes a pseudogene. CDR3 length: 17 residues.

V and J are TRBV19 and TRBJ2-5; 10 bases match TRBD2. The V segment lost 5 bases and the J segment 2 bases; nucleotides outside the gene matches: 8. CDR3 size: 16 residues. Germline lookup yields CDR1 LNHDA and CDR2 SQIVND (reference sequence). The CDR3 sequence is CASSLSSGGSQETQYF. In nucleotides, the CDR3 is TGTGCCAGTAGTTTATCTAGCGGGGGTTCACAAGAGACCCAGTACTTC. Filled out from reference TRBV19 and TRBJ2-5, the complete variable domain reads DGGITQSPKYLFRKEGQNVTLSCEQNLNHDAMYWYRQDPGQGLRLIYYSQIVNDFQKGDIAEGYSVSREKKESFPLTVTSAQKNPTAFYLCASSLSSGGSQETQYFGPGTRLLVL.

The rearrangement links TRBV18 to TRBJ1-2; 8 nucleotides agree with TRBD1. The length of the CDR3 is 14 residues. The V and J ends lost 3 bases and 8 bases, in that order; junction bases with no gene match: 8. CDR1 KGHSH and CDR2 LQKENI come from the germline V gene. This CDR3 reads CASSPGQGGGGYTF. As DNA, the CDR3 is TGTGCCAGCTCACCCGGACAGGGAGGAGGGGGCTACACCTTC.

The CDR3 spells CASSVRDTDTQYF. CDR3 nucleotide sequence: TGTGCCAGCAGCGTACGAGACACAGATACGCAGTATTTT. This chain links TRBV9 with TRBJ2-3; D is undetermined. This CDR3 contains 13 residues. CDR1 and CDR2 from the germline V gene are SGDLS and YYNGEE. Trimming cost V 1 base and J 2 bases, with 5 bases left between them.

This clone was seen once. The genes are TRBV30 and TRBJ1-1; 7 nucleotides agree with TRBD1. This CDR3 spans 11 amino acids. The V segment lost 5 bases and the J segment 11 bases; nucleotides outside the gene matches: 8. Germline V gene sequence: CDR1 GTSNPN, CDR2 SVGIG (reference sequence). The CDR3 region is CAWGQAIKAFF. CDR3 bases: TGTGCCTGGGGACAGGCTATAAAGGCTTTCTTT.

This chain connects TRBV19 to TRBJ1-5; D perhaps matches TRBD1 (5 bases). V lost 6 bases and J lost 7, with 16 bases in between. In germline, CDR1 is LNHDA, CDR2 SQIVND (reference sequence). The CDR3 sequence is 14 residues long. The CDR3 spells CASSRLGEVQPQHF. The CDR3 region has the DNA TGTGCCAGTAGCCGGCTGGGGGAGGTACAGCCCCAGCATTTT.

V and J are TRBV7-2 and TRBJ1-2; a weak D match, TRBD1 (6 bases). Deletions cut 5 bases from V and 2 bases from J, with 9 bases between. The CDR3 runs to 13 residues. The V gene's germline CDR1 is SGHTA and CDR2 FQGNSA. The DNA for the CDR3 is TGTGCCAGCAGCCACAGGGAAAACTATGGCTACACCTTC. Amino acid sequence: CASSHRENYGYTF.

This sequence joins TRBV18 and TRBJ2-3, with 8 bases that match TRBD2. Unmatched junction bases numbered 8, after V lost 4 bases and J lost 2 bases. This CDR3 is built from 16 residues. Germline CDR1 and CDR2: KGHSH and LQKENI. For the CDR3, the DNA is TGTGCCAGCTCACAACTCGGGGGGGCGAACACAGATACGCAGTATTTT. It codes for CASSQLGGANTDTQYF.

The CDR3 reads CASTPLAGGPNTGELFF. CDR3 nucleotide sequence: TGTGCCAGTACCCCACTAGCGGGGGGACCGAACACCGGGGAGCTGTTTTTT. This chain links TRBV19 with TRBJ2-2; 12 nucleotides align to TRBD2. This CDR3 comprises 17 residues. Trimming took 7 bases from V and 0 from J; bases not matched to a gene: 6. Germline V gives CDR1 LNHDA, CDR2 SQIVND (reference sequence).

The chain combines TRBV18 with TRBJ1-5; perhaps TRBD1 as D (6 bases). CDR1 is KGHSH and CDR2 is LQKENI in the germline V gene. V lost 5 bases and J 1 base, leaving 15 bases between the germline ends. CDR3 length: 16 amino acids. CDR3 coding DNA: TGTGCCAGCTCAGATGAACAGGGTACGAGCAATCAGCCCCAGCATTTT. Translation gives CASSDEQGTSNQPQHF.

V usage is TRBV5-1 and J usage is TRBJ2-3; tentatively, D is TRBD2 (6 bases). The CDR3 runs 14 residues. Trimming removed 0 bases at V and 2 bases at J, with 7 bases between. Germline V CDR1 and CDR2: SGHRS, YFSETQ. The CDR3 reads CASSLGEVTDTQYF. DNA of the CDR3: TGCGCCAGCAGCTTGGGGGAGGTCACAGATACGCAGTATTTT.

The genes are TRBV5-1 and TRBJ1-6; no reliable D call. Germline CDR1 and CDR2: SGHRS and YFSETQ. CDR3 length: 14 amino acids. The ends were cut back, 0 bases at V and 4 bases at J, with 5 bases in the middle. As DNA, the CDR3 is TGCGCCAGCAGCTTGGCCGGGTATAATTCACCCCTCCACTTT. This encodes CASSLAGYNSPLHF. Complete variable domain (other parts from reference TRBV5-1 and TRBJ1-6): KAGVTQTPRYLIKTRGQQVTLSCSPISGHRSVSWYQQTPGQGLQFLFEYFSETQRNKGNFPGRFSGRQFSNSRSEMNVSTLELGDSALYLCASSLAGYNSPLHFGNGTRLTVT.

V gene TRBV19 combines with J gene TRBJ2-5, with 9 bases lining up with TRBD2. V shed 5 bases and J 4 bases; nucleotides not matched to a gene: 8. Germline V gene sequence: CDR1 LNHDA, CDR2 SQIVND (reference sequence). The CDR3 is made up of 15 amino acids. This CDR3 reads CASSEGGGDRETQYF. CDR3 coding DNA: TGTGCCAGTAGTGAGGGCGGGGGGGACCGAGAGACCCAGTACTTC.

This chain connects TRBV4-2 to TRBJ1-6; D is perhaps TRBD1 (5 bases). The CDR3 consists of 14 residues. In germline, CDR1 is LGHNA, CDR2 YNFKEQ. Trimming cost V 0 bases and J 13 bases, with 13 bases left between them. CDR3 sequence (DNA): TGTGCCAGCAGCCAAGATGGCAGGGAAGGGCCCCTCCACTTT. Translated, it gives CASSQDGREGPLHF.

The chain employs TRBV4-1 and TRBJ2-2; 10 bases agree with TRBD1. The length of the CDR3 is 15 residues. Germline CDR1 and CDR2: MGHRA and YSYEKL. The V and J ends lost 1 base and 6 bases, in that order; junction bases with no gene match: 2. The CDR3 loop is CASSQAGQGAGELFF. The CDR3 nucleotides read TGCGCCAGCAGCCAAGCTGGACAGGGGGCCGGGGAGCTGTTTTTT.

This clone was counted a few times. A read error may account for a junction end that differs from germline. This sequence joins TRBV5-1 and TRBJ2-5; 10 bases line up with TRBD1. CDR3 length: 12 amino acids. Germline values: CDR1 SGHRS, CDR2 YFSETQ. CDR3 DNA: TGCGCCAGCAGCTTGGGGGACAGGGGTGAGGACTTC. Residues: CASSLGDRGEDF.

V usage is TRBV10-2 and J usage is TRBJ2-2; 9 positions agree with TRBD1. Germline values: CDR1 WSHSY, CDR2 SAAADI. The CDR3 runs to 15 residues. With V trimmed by 3 bases and J by 6 bases, 5 bases remained unmatched. DNA for the CDR3: TGCGCCAGCAGTGAAATTAACAGGGGGCCCGGGGAGCTGTTTTTT. This translates into CASSEINRGPGELFF.

The chain couples TRBV27 to TRBJ1-3; weak D call: TRBD1 (6 bases). The CDR3 extends over 18 amino acids. Germline values: CDR1 MNHEY, CDR2 SMNVEV (reference sequence). Trimming removed 5 bases at V and 0 bases at J, with 20 bases between. CDR3 sequence (DNA): TGTGCCAGCAGTCAAAATGGGGGGGGCTTTAACTCTGGAAACACCATATATTTT. It specifies CASSQNGGGFNSGNTIYF.

This chain links TRBV6-5 with TRBJ1-1; D is possibly TRBD1 (5 bases). Deletions cut 0 bases from V and 0 bases from J, with 8 bases between. The CDR3 is made up of 15 amino acids. In germline, CDR1 is MNHEY, CDR2 SVGAGI. This CDR3 is CASSYSDRMNTEAFF. In nucleotides, the CDR3 is TGTGCCAGCAGTTACTCCGACAGAATGAACACTGAAGCTTTCTTT.

The rearrangement joins TRBV13 to TRBJ1-1; TRBD1 matches at 7 bases. Germline-derived CDR1 and CDR2 are PRHDT and FYEKMQ (reference sequence). This CDR3 has 15 amino acids. Unmatched junction bases numbered 6, after V lost 5 bases and J lost 0 bases. CDR3 sequence reads: CASSRPGQLNTEAFF. The CDR3 DNA reads TGTGCCAGCAGCCGACCGGGACAGCTGAACACTGAAGCTTTCTTT.

The J gene is TRBJ1-1, the V gene TRBV7-2; D remains ambiguous. V was clipped by 5 bases and J by 3 bases, with 13 bases between them. The length of the CDR3 is 14 residues. From germline, CDR1 is SGHTA and CDR2 FQGNSA. The CDR3 sequence is CASSQNDGDTEAFF. The CDR3 DNA follows: TGTGCCAGCAGCCAGAACGACGGGGACACTGAAGCTTTCTTT. The full variable domain, completed using reference TRBV7-2 and TRBJ1-1, is GAGVSQSPSNKVTEKGKDVELRCDPISGHTALYWYRQSLGQGLEFLIYFQGNSAPDKSGLPSDRFSAERTGGSVSTLTIQRTQQEDSAVYLCASSQNDGDTEAFFGQGTRLTVV.

The V gene is TRBV9, the J gene TRBJ1-1; a weak D match, TRBD1 (6 bases). V was shortened by 2 bases and J by 5 bases, with 22 bases between the two germline ends. This CDR3 spans 17 amino acids. CDR1 is SGDLS, CDR2 YYNGEE, per germline. CDR3 residues: CASSVTGGAGRRTEAFF. CDR3 coding DNA: TGTGCCAGCAGCGTGACGGGGGGCGCGGGGAGGAGAACTGAAGCTTTCTTT.